These 15 T cell receptor beta chains originate from one sample sequenced in a study of PD-1 blockade in classical Hodgkin lymphoma. Relapse was seen in all patients after autologous stem cell transplantation, and brentuximab vedotin exposure was variable. The protocol was immunoSEQ multiplex PCR, while the TCRdb copy is restricted to in-frame clones and leaves out a portion. The sample has 20,000 to 25,000 clones; 60% to 85% are singletons. This material consisted of peripheral blood mononuclear cells (PBMCs), taken before the second cycle of nivolumab. These receptors were taken from a human donor with classical Hodgkin lymphoma.

The chain joins TRBV9 to TRBJ2-1; no clear D gene. Trimming left V 0 bases short and J 4 bases short, with 5 bases between. Germline CDR1 SGDLS, CDR2 YYNGEE. This CDR3 is built from 13 residues. CDR3 DNA: TGTGCCAGCAGCGTAGATCTATACAATGAGCAGTTCTTC. Amino acid sequence: CASSVDLYNEQFF.

This sequence joins TRBV19 and TRBJ2-1, with 10 bases matching TRBD2. V was clipped by 5 bases and J by 7 bases; unmatched bases: 14. CDR3 length: 17 amino acids. Germline V gene data show CDR1 as LNHDA and CDR2 as SQIVND (reference sequence). The DNA of the CDR3 is TGTGCCAGTAGTCCCTCTCGGCTAGCGGGAGTGGTTAATGAGCAGTTCTTC. Its protein is CASSPSRLAGVVNEQFF.

The chain couples TRBV5-4 to TRBJ2-7, with 10 nucleotides matching TRBD1. Germline CDR1 SGHNT, CDR2 YYREEE (reference sequence). This CDR3 is built from 15 residues. V shed 4 bases, J shed 0 bases, and the junction held 4 bases outside the gene matches. The CDR3 bases are TGTGCCAGCAGCCAGGACAGGGGGATCTCCTACGAGCAGTACTTC. Protein: CASSQDRGISYEQYF.

V is TRBV5-6 and J is TRBJ2-3; 14 bases fit TRBD2. The length of the CDR3 is 18 residues. CDR1 SGHDT and CDR2 YYEEEE come from the germline V gene. J gave up 4 bases and V 4 bases, and 11 bases lay outside the gene matches. The CDR3 loop is CASSPKGLAGVLSDTQYF. In DNA, the CDR3 is TGTGCCAGCAGCCCGAAGGGACTAGCGGGAGTCTTATCAGATACGCAGTATTTT.

The chain has TRBV11-2 and TRBJ2-7; 13 nucleotides line up with TRBD2. Losses at the gene ends were 6 bases for V and 3 bases for J; bases not matched to a gene: 2. The germline V gene has CDR1 SGHAT and CDR2 FQNNGV. CDR3 length: 14 residues. This CDR3 reads CASRWTSGSYEQYF. In DNA, the CDR3 is TGTGCCAGCAGGTGGACTAGCGGGAGCTACGAGCAGTACTTC. Full variable domain (missing parts from reference TRBV11-2 and TRBJ2-7): EAGVAQSPRYKIIEKRQSVAFWCNPISGHATLYWYQQILGQGPKLLIQFQNNGVVDDSQLPKDRFSAERLKGVDSTLKIQPAKLEDSAVYLCASRWTSGSYEQYFGPGTRLTVT.

V is TRBV11-2 and J is TRBJ2-1; 8 bases align to TRBD2. From germline, CDR1 is SGHAT and CDR2 FQNNGV. There are 13 residues in the CDR3. J was trimmed by 9 bases and V by 5 bases; bases with no gene match: 6. Written as DNA, the CDR3 is TGTGCCAGCAGCGCCTCCGGGACTAGTGAGCAGTTCTTC. Amino acids: CASSASGTSEQFF.

This chain connects TRBV5-1 to TRBJ1-1; 11 nucleotides line up with TRBD1. Germline V gene data show CDR1 as SGHRS and CDR2 as YFSETQ. CDR3 length: 14 amino acids. The V segment lost 3 bases and the J segment 7 bases; nucleotides outside the gene matches: 5. CDR3: CASSSGTGGSEAFF. In DNA form, the CDR3 reads TGCGCCAGCAGCTCCGGGACAGGGGGAAGTGAAGCTTTCTTT.

This clone has just one count. The gene calls are TRBV7-9 and TRBJ2-5; D gene unclear. V was cut by 5 bases and J by 3 bases, with 4 bases left in between. Germline CDR1 reads SEHNR; CDR2 reads FQNEAQ (reference sequence). The length of the CDR3 is 11 residues. This CDR3 reads CASSIEETQYF. CDR3 nucleotide sequence: TGTGCCAGCAGCATCGAAGAGACCCAGTACTTC.

The rearrangement joins TRBV5-1 to TRBJ1-3, with D unclear. Germline CDR1 and CDR2: SGHRS and YFSETQ. The length of the CDR3 is 13 residues. Trimming pared 4 bases from V and 0 bases from J, leaving 5 bases between. The CDR3 is CASSLNSGNTIYF. The CDR3 DNA sequence: TGCGCCAGCAGCCTGAACTCTGGAAACACCATATATTTT. The full variable domain, rest sourced from reference TRBV5-1 and TRBJ1-3, is KAGVTQTPRYLIKTRGQQVTLSCSPISGHRSVSWYQQTPGQGLQFLFEYFSETQRNKGNFPGRFSGRQFSNSRSEMNVSTLELGDSALYLCASSLNSGNTIYFGEGSWLTVV.

This sequence joins TRBV4-1 and TRBJ2-6; D not resolved. V lost 0 bases and J 0 bases, leaving 12 bases between the germline ends. In germline, CDR1 is MGHRA, CDR2 YSYEKL. This CDR3 contains 18 residues. This CDR3 reads CASSQEHTERSGANVLTF. CDR3 nucleotides: TGCGCCAGCAGCCAAGAACACACGGAGCGCTCTGGGGCCAACGTCCTGACTTTC.

The chain combines TRBV11-2 with TRBJ2-3, with D possibly being TRBD1 or TRBD2 (5 bases each). Germline V lookup: CDR1 SGHAT, CDR2 FQNNGV. Trimming took 8 bases from V and 5 from J, leaving 17 bases between them. The CDR3 runs 14 residues. Here the CDR3 DNA reads TGTGCCAGCGGGGACCGACTTTTGGGAGATACGCAGTATTTT. This codes for CASGDRLLGDTQYF.

The chain joins TRBV10-1 to TRBJ1-1; D is unresolved. Germline-derived CDR1 and CDR2 are WNHNN and SYGVQD (reference sequence). The CDR3 covers 13 residues. The germline V and J ends were trimmed by 0 bases and 0 bases, with 2 bases remaining between them. CDR3 sequence (DNA): TGCGCCAGCAGTGAGTCCATGAACACTGAAGCTTTCTTT. Protein: CASSESMNTEAFF.

The rearrangement joins TRBV7-8 to TRBJ2-1; TRBD2 might be the D (6 bases). Trimming removed 2 bases at V and 5 bases at J, with 13 bases between. Germline assignment: CDR1 SGHVS and CDR2 FQNEAQ. CDR3 length equals 15 residues. CDR3 sequence (DNA): TGTGCCAGCAGCTTAATAACGGGAGTTCACAATGAGCAGTTCTTC. It codes for CASSLITGVHNEQFF. The variable domain in full, with the rest retrieved from reference TRBV7-8 and TRBJ2-1, is GAGVSQSPRYKVAKRGQDVALRCDPISGHVSLFWYQQALGQGPEFLTYFQNEAQLDKSGLPSDRFFAERPEGSVSTLKIQRTQQEDSAVYLCASSLITGVHNEQFFGPGTRLTVL.

CDR3 in DNA: TGTGCCAGCAGCTCGACAGGTCTACAAGAGACCCAGTACTTC. Translated, it gives CASSSTGLQETQYF. This rearrangement joins TRBV13 to TRBJ2-5; TRBD1 might be the D (6 bases). Trimming shortened V by 4 bases and J by 2 bases, and 11 bases separated the two germline ends. Germline V gene data show CDR1 as PRHDT and CDR2 as FYEKMQ (reference sequence). The CDR3 consists of 14 residues.

The V gene is TRBV6-1, the J gene TRBJ2-2; no clear D. V was shortened by 11 bases and J by 1 base, with 14 bases between the two germline ends. Germline lookup yields CDR1 MNHNS and CDR2 SASEGT. The CDR3 totals 14 residues. The CDR3 DNA follows: TGTGCCTGTAACCTCCCGGTGAACACCGGGGAGCTGTTTTTT. Encoded protein: CACNLPVNTGELFF.